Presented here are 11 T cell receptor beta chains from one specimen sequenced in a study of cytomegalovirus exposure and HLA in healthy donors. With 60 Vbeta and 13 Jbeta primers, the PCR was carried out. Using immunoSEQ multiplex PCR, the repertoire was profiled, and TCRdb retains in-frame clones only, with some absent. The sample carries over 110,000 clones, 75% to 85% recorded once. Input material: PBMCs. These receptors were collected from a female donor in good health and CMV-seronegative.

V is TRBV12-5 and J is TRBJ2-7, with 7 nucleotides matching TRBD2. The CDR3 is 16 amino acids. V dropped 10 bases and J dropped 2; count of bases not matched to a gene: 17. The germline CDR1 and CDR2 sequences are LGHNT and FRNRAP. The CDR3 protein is CATPVGPKRGAYEQYF. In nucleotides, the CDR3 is TGTGCTACCCCGGTGGGGCCAAAGCGGGGTGCCTACGAGCAGTACTTC.

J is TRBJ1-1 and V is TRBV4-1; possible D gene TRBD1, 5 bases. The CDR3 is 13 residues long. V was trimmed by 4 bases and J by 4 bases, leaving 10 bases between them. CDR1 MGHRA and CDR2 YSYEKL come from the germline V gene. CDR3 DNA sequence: TGCGCCAGCAGCCGGGAAGGGGTCACTGAAGCTTTCTTT. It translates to CASSREGVTEAFF.

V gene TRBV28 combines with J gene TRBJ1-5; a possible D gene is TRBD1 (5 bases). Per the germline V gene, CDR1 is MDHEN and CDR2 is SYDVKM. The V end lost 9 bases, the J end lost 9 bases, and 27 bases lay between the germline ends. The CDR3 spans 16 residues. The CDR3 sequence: CASTATGDGSVLPQHF. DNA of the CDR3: TGTGCCAGTACGGCGACGGGGGATGGTTCTGTTCTGCCCCAGCATTTT.

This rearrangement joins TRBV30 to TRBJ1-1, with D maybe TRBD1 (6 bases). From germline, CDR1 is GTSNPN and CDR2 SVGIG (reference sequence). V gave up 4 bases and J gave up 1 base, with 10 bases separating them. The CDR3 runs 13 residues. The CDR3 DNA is TGTGCCTGGACCCCGGGACAGAACACTGAAGCTTTCTTT. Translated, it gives CAWTPGQNTEAFF.

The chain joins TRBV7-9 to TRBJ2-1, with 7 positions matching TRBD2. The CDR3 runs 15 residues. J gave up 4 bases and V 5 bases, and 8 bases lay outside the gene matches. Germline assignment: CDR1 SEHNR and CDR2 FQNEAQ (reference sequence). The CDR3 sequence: CASSIGRASYNEQFF. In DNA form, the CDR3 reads TGTGCCAGCAGCATAGGGAGGGCCTCGTACAATGAGCAGTTCTTC.

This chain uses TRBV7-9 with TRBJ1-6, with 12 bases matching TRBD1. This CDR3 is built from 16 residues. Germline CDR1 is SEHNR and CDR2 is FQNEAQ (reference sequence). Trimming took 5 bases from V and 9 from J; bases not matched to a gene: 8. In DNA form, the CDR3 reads TGTGCCAGCAGCGGGGGGGACAGGGGGCTTCTTTCACCCCTCCACTTT. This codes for CASSGGDRGLLSPLHF.

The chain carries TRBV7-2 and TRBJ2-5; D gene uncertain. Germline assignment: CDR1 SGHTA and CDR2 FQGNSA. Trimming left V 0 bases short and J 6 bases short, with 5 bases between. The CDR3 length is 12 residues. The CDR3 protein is CASSLAFQTQYF. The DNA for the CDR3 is TGTGCCAGCAGCTTAGCCTTCCAGACCCAGTACTTC.

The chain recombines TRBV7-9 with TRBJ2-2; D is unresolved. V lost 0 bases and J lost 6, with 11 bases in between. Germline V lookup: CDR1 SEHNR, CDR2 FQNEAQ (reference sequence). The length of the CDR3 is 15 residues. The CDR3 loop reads CASSLASDLAGELFF. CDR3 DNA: TGTGCCAGCAGCTTAGCGAGCGATCTGGCCGGGGAGCTGTTTTTT.

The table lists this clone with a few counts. CDR3 protein: CASSPPSLRRWGEQYF. The CDR3 bases are TGTGCCAGCAGCCCACCTTCGCTGCGTAGATGGGGGGAGCAGTACTTC. The chain has TRBV11-3 and TRBJ2-5; a possible D gene is TRBD2 (6 bases). Germline CDR1 and CDR2: SGHNT and YENEEA. This CDR3 is built from 16 residues. V dropped 5 bases and J dropped 11 bases, with 27 bases sitting between them. Full variable domain (rest looked up from reference TRBV11-3 and TRBJ2-5): EAGVVQSPRYKIIEKKQPVAFWCNPISGHNTLYWYLQNLGQGPELLIRYENEEAVDDSQLPKDRFSAERLKGVDSTLKIQPAELGDSAVYLCASSPPSLRRWGEQYFGPGTRLLVL.

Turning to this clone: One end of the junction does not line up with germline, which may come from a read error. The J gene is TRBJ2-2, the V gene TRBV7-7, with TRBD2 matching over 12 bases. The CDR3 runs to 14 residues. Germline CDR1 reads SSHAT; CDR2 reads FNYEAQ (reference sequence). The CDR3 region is CASSSGLAGGELFF. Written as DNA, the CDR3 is TGTGCTAGCAGCTCGGGACTAGCGGGCGGGGAGCTGTTTTTT.

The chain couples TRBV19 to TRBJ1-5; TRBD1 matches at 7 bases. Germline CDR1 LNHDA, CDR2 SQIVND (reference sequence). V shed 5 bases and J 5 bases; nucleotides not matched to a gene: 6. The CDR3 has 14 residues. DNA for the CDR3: TGTGCCAGTAGTGTCGCAGGGGGTCATCAGCCCCAGCATTTT. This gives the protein CASSVAGGHQPQHF.